This T cell receptor (beta chain) was documented in a study of cytomegalovirus exposure and HLA in healthy donors. Details on this clone: Antigen: not known. A junction end diverges from the germline sequence, so it may reflect a read error.

Study-wide points: Only CMV serostatus was available as immune exposure information.

With 60 Vbeta and 13 Jbeta primers, the PCR was carried out. This table comes from immunoSEQ multiplex PCR, and its TCRdb copy is limited to in-frame clones, with some not included. This sample yields around 220,000 clones, of which under 80% are seen a single time; 1.8% belongs to the top ten. Per the germline V gene, CDR1 is SEHNR and CDR2 is FQNEAQ (reference sequence). This CDR3 is 17 amino acids long. The sequence was collected from a woman in her 30s in good health and CMV-seronegative. The sample was PBMCs. The rearrangement joins TRBV7-9 to TRBJ1-1; tentatively, D is TRBD1 (5 bases). The CDR3 loop is CASRLGPGGTGNTEAFF. DNA of the CDR3: TGTGCCAGCAGATTAGGGCCGGGTGGTACAGGGAACACTGAAGCTTTCTTT.